What follows describes a single T cell receptor (beta chain). Antigen specificity is unknown. Assay: immunoSEQ multiplex PCR; the TCRdb copy retains only in-frame clones and omits some. Of around 29,000 clones listed, about 90% were seen once; the top ten hold under 14%. This sample stems from a study of graft-versus-host responses after intestinal transplantation. Overall study: Transplant recipients had multivisceral, liver-intestinal, or isolated intestinal grafts. For two to three years after anti-thymocyte globulin induction, all recipients took tacrolimus and steroids.

The study, taken as a whole, reports: Allograft clonal ratios (graft-versus-host to host-versus-graft) were high in patients who had graft-donor T cell macrochimerism.

The sequence came from a human patient who received an intestinal transplant, so some T cells may come from the graft donor. This material consisted of PBMCs, taken 450 to 480 days after intestinal transplantation.

The CDR3 DNA reads as TGCGCCAGCAGCTTGAACCCACCAGGGGTTAAGGAGACCCAGTACTTC. Translation: CASSLNPPGVKETQYF. The rearrangement links TRBV5-1 to TRBJ2-5, with a weak D call TRBD1 (6 bases). Germline CDR1 reads SGHRS; CDR2 reads YFSETQ. This CDR3 contains 16 residues. V lost 1 base to trimming and J lost 5 bases, with 18 bases between them.